This TCR beta chain was obtained from a study of cytomegalovirus exposure and HLA in healthy donors (dated by TCRdb to about 2017). Describing the broader study: The 650 to 750 repertoires of the first cohort and the roughly 110 validation repertoires were produced on the same platform, according to a later analysis. High-throughput TCR immunosequencing, statistical association of individual TCRs with disease status, and machine learning were combined to predict cytomegalovirus infection status. A separate validation cohort of roughly 120 different subjects was used in addition to the 666-subject first cohort. The study aimed to test whether signatures of past pathogen exposure could be identified by cataloging public T cell receptors. Here is what the overall study found, with its caveats: A later analysis lacked HLA typing for the validation cohort, so it scored co-occurrence in that cohort across all 130 or so repertoires. In the study, around 150 TCR beta chains were listed as associated with cytomegalovirus. Cytomegalovirus status was reported to be diagnosed by the classifier with high specificity and sensitivity in both the original and validation cohorts. According to the authors, the approach could potentially be generalized to other disease states and immunological phenotypes. A later analysis found that TCRs clustered in the first cohort also tended to co-occur in the roughly 120 validation repertoires, with about 94% of cluster scores above 0. A few of the identified cytomegalovirus-associated TCR beta chains were confirmed in vitro to be specific for cytomegalovirus antigens. While some public TCRs were present in many individuals, most TCR sequences turned up only very rarely across donors.

There are 14 amino acids in the CDR3, from cysteine to phenylalanine inclusive. Only the CDR3 part of the read is kept: 42 bases, read in frame from the first base. CDR1 and CDR2 (MNHEY, SVGAGI) derive from the germline V gene. Trimming accounts for 4 bases at V and 7 bases at J, while the number of junction bases matched to no gene is 5. The protocol used for the library was the immunoSEQ multiplex PCR assay. The study's own analysis went as follows. A statistical classification framework was built to diagnose cytomegalovirus status from the catalog of TCR beta chain sequences. Not all clones reach the TCRdb copy of this immuneACCESS table, which keeps in-frame sequences only. Checked studies attribute under half of the gap to unresolved V genes and leave the rest unexplained. V and J calls and clone size come straight from that table; D and trimming were deduced from the DNA. In this sample the table shows roughly 90,000 clones, about 85% of which occur a single time. Approximately 20% of the sample goes to the ten largest clones.

The donors were included in the validation cohort of roughly 120 subjects, a group kept apart from the approximately 690-subject first cohort. Turning to this clone: No antigen is known for it. Base-call qualities are not available, and no considerably larger clone is one nucleotide away.

The specimen was PBMCs. The chain is assembled from TRBV6-5 and TRBJ1-4, and 8 junction bases match TRBD1. This clonotype was sampled from a young man in good health and CMV-seropositive. The CDR3 protein sequence reads: CASSSQGAAEKLFF. The nucleotides read TGTGCCAGCAGTTCCCAGGGGGCGGCTGAAAAACTGTTTTTT.